The 14 T cell receptor beta chains below come from one sample, sequenced in a study of OX40 agonist ivuxolimab in advanced cancers. Generated by immunoSEQ multiplex PCR, the TCRdb table keeps only in-frame clones and is missing some. The top ten clones hold 5.1% of a sample with 40,000 or so clones, approximately 80% of them seen once. The input for sequencing was CD4+ or CD8+ T cells sorted from blood, taken in a trial of the OX40 agonist ivuxolimab. The receptors were sampled from an adult with an advanced solid tumor such as melanoma, head and neck, liver or kidney cancer.

The genes are TRBV2 and TRBJ2-5; TRBD2 is a possible D gene (5 bases). Trimming cost V 5 bases and J 5 bases, with 12 bases left between them. Germline loops: CDR1 SNHLY, CDR2 FYNNEI. This CDR3 is built from 13 residues. The CDR3 DNA reads as TGTGCCAGCAGTAGGACTCCCCGTGAGACCCAGTACTTC. Its protein is CASSRTPRETQYF.

The chain has TRBV9 and TRBJ2-4, with a tentative D call TRBD1 (6 bases). Deletions cut 1 base from V and 7 bases from J, with 21 bases between. There are 17 residues in the CDR3. From germline, CDR1 is SGDLS and CDR2 YYNGEE. The CDR3 loop is CASSVRGRETGSNIQYF. CDR3 nucleotides: TGTGCCAGCAGCGTACGTGGGCGAGAGACAGGATCGAACATTCAGTACTTC.

The V gene is TRBV28, the J gene TRBJ1-5, with 7 positions matching TRBD1. The length of the CDR3 is 13 residues. The trim removed 7 bases at V and 3 bases at J, leaving 3 bases unmatched. The germline CDR1 and CDR2 sequences are MDHEN and SYDVKM. In nucleotides, the CDR3 is TGTGCCAGCAAGGGGACAGTCAATCAGCCCCAGCATTTT. Amino acid sequence: CASKGTVNQPQHF. The whole variable domain, remainder taken from reference TRBV28 and TRBJ1-5, is DVKVTQSSRYLVKRTGEKVFLECVQDMDHENMFWYRQDPGLGLRLIYFSYDVKMKEKGDIPEGYSVSREKKERFSLILESASTNQTSMYLCASKGTVNQPQHFGDGTRLSIL.

The chain uses TRBV5-4 and TRBJ2-1; no firm D call. This CDR3 has 14 amino acids. Germline loops: CDR1 SGHNT, CDR2 YYREEE (reference sequence). V was pared by 4 bases and J by 7 bases, with 15 bases between. For the CDR3, the DNA is TGTGCCAGCAGCCCTCAGACTCGCCAGAATGAGCAGTTCTTC. Residues: CASSPQTRQNEQFF.

The chain combines TRBV4-1 with TRBJ2-7; 7 nucleotides line up with TRBD2. The V gene's germline CDR1 is MGHRA and CDR2 YSYEKL. The V and J ends lost 4 bases and 2 bases, in that order; junction bases with no gene match: 11. The CDR3 covers 16 residues. The CDR3 DNA reads as TGCGCCAGCAGCCCTAATGATGGGGGGGTTCCCTACGAGCAGTACTTC. Its translation: CASSPNDGGVPYEQYF.

In this sample, this clone turned up once. The chain recombines TRBV5-4 with TRBJ1-3; TRBD1 might be the D (6 bases). Germline V lookup: CDR1 SGHNT, CDR2 YYREEE (reference sequence). The CDR3 runs to 15 residues. Trimming removed 0 bases from V and 3 bases from J, with 10 bases in between. The CDR3 protein is CASSLDPGVGNTIYF. CDR3 coding DNA: TGTGCCAGCAGCTTGGATCCAGGGGTTGGAAACACCATATATTTT.

The V and J genes are TRBV5-1 and TRBJ1-1; TRBD1 is a possible D gene (5 bases). This CDR3 spans 16 amino acids. The germline CDR1 and CDR2 sequences are SGHRS and YFSETQ. Trimming stripped 0 bases from V and 4 bases from J, with 16 bases between. CDR3 bases: TGCGCCAGCAGCTTGGCGCGGCAGGGAAGTATCACTGAAGCTTTCTTT. Translating gives CASSLARQGSITEAFF.

This clone was counted only a few times. This chain uses TRBV6-5 with TRBJ1-6; no definite D call. In germline, CDR1 is MNHEY, CDR2 SVGAGI. Trimming pared 4 bases from V and 7 bases from J, leaving 11 bases between. The length of the CDR3 is 14 residues. The CDR3 loop is CASSSGRINSPLHF. DNA for the CDR3: TGTGCCAGCAGTTCAGGACGGATAAATTCACCCCTCCACTTT.

The chain combines TRBV11-2 with TRBJ1-5; 11 bases line up with TRBD1. Germline trimming cut 6 bases from V and 6 bases from J; bases unmatched to any gene: 4. The CDR3 is 14 residues long. Germline CDR1 and CDR2: SGHAT and FQNNGV. The CDR3 nucleotides read TGTGCCAGCAGTCCCGGGACAGGGGGTCAGCCCCAGCATTTT. As protein: CASSPGTGGQPQHF.

This clone showed up just a few times. The rearrangement links TRBV9 to TRBJ1-1; a possible D gene is TRBD1 (5 bases). V was trimmed by 1 base and J by 3 bases, leaving 10 bases between them. This CDR3 comprises 14 residues. Germline values: CDR1 SGDLS, CDR2 YYNGEE. In nucleotides, the CDR3 is TGTGCCAGCAGCGTATTCGGAGGGGACACTGAAGCTTTCTTT. It codes for CASSVFGGDTEAFF.

This sequence joins TRBV28 and TRBJ1-2; D unresolved. V was cut by 3 bases and J by 6 bases, with 11 bases left in between. Germline values: CDR1 MDHEN, CDR2 SYDVKM. This CDR3 has 13 amino acids. CDR3 bases: TGTGCCAGCAGTTTTCGGTTAGCGGATGGCTACACCTTC. Amino acid sequence: CASSFRLADGYTF.

This clone was seen a single time. The genes are TRBV29-1 and TRBJ1-2; the D gene is possibly TRBD1 (5 bases). V gave up 6 bases and J gave up 5 bases, with 25 bases separating them. The CDR3 extends over 16 amino acids. Germline assignment: CDR1 SQVTM and CDR2 ANQGSEA. The CDR3 region has the DNA TGCAGCGTCCCCCACGGTGGGGGGGACGGTGTATATGGCTACACCTTC. This gives the protein CSVPHGGGDGVYGYTF.

V is TRBV7-3 and J is TRBJ2-2; 8 bases match TRBD1. Germline CDR1 reads SGHTA; CDR2 reads FQGTGA. Trimming at V came to 1 base and at J to 5 bases, leaving 9 bases not matched to a gene. The CDR3 runs 17 residues. In DNA form, the CDR3 reads TGTGCCAGCAGCTTAAACGTTGGACAGGGTCGAACCGGGGAGCTGTTTTTT. This gives the protein CASSLNVGQGRTGELFF.

The rearrangement uses TRBV7-8 and TRBJ1-1; 7 positions agree with TRBD1. The germline V gene has CDR1 SGHVS and CDR2 FQNEAQ. The V and J ends lost 5 bases and 7 bases, in that order; junction bases with no gene match: 13. CDR3 length: 15 residues. The CDR3 reads CASSEVRQGGVEAFF. In nucleotides, the CDR3 is TGTGCCAGCAGCGAAGTCAGACAGGGTGGGGTTGAAGCTTTCTTT.